This TCR beta chain is drawn from a study of shared clonotypes between healthy human individuals. Study-level findings and limits: It was only blood that was sampled, and tissue repertoires likely differ. Sequencing depth was predicted to influence how clonotypes are shared among donors.

Germline CDR1 SGHDN, CDR2 FVKESK. V was cut by 3 bases and J by 5 bases, with 16 bases left in between. This CDR3 comprises 15 residues. The genomic DNA of each subset was split evenly across several immunoSEQ plates. Using immunoSEQ multiplex PCR, the repertoire was profiled, and TCRdb retains in-frame clones only, with some absent. The sample yields about 490,000 clones, around three quarters seen once. As for this clone: The antigen is unknown.

Sample: PBMCs. This TCR was recovered from a woman between 40 and 55 years old in good health. Some clones in this sample may be carry-over from other donors' samples. The chain combines TRBV14 with TRBJ1-1; TRBD1 is a possible D gene (6 bases). CDR3 nucleotides: TGTGCCAGCAGCCACCCCTGGGGGGGGCGAACTGAAGCTTTCTTT. This translates into CASSHPWGGRTEAFF.